Here is one TCR beta chain with its context. CDR3 size: 14 residues. Trimming removed 8 bases from V and 2 bases from J, with 16 bases in between. The germline V gene encodes CDR1 SNHLY and CDR2 FYNNEI. Method: immunoSEQ multiplex PCR; TCRdb's copy keeps in-frame clones and lacks some. In the table there are 50,000 to 80,000 clones, 84% of which are singletons. These data are taken from a study of blood T cell repertoires in COVID-19. Background on the study: There were acute and convalescent COVID-19 samples, and they came from the United States, Italy and Spain. PBMCs, B-cell-depleted T cells, or T cells were the source of the cDNA or gDNA that made up the material.

The rearrangement links TRBV2 to TRBJ2-7; a possible D gene is TRBD1 (6 bases). Sequenced: peripheral blood. The sequence was collected from an older woman with acute or convalescent COVID-19. CDR3 sequence (DNA): TGTGCCAGCCTCAGAACAGGGACGACCTACGAGCAGTACTTC. It codes for CASLRTGTTYEQYF.